The next 11 T cell receptor beta chains were all read from a single sample in a study of blood T cells in healthy people across ages. The authors ran a second PCR of about 7 to 11 cycles using a sample-barcoded 5' primer and a J-beta primer mix. A single record per CDR3 protein comes from TCRdb applying MiXCR to the 5' RACE reads. Among about 930,000 distinct CDR3 sequences, 25% to 35% were seen once, and the ten largest hold roughly 10%. The same data also contributed to another study, on T cells of mothers and their children.

Sequences were obtained from blood. The receptors were gathered from a woman aged 40 to 50 in good health.

In this sample, this clonotype turned up a few times. The genes are TRBV4-1 and TRBJ2-1; 12 nucleotides line up with TRBD1. The CDR3 runs to 16 residues. Germline assignment: CDR1 MGHRA and CDR2 YSYEKL. Trimming removed 1 base from V and 7 bases from J; junction bases left unmatched: 5. The CDR3 reads CASSQVRGQGANEQFF. The CDR3 nucleotides read TGCGCCAGCAGCCAAGTGCGGGGACAGGGGGCTAATGAGCAGTTCTTC.

This clonotype was observed many times. The chain recombines TRBV29-1 with TRBJ2-1; 10 bases align to TRBD1. The J segment lost 8 bases and the V segment lost 3 bases, leaving 13 bases of the junction unmatched. Germline values: CDR1 SQVTM, CDR2 ANQGSEA. The length of the CDR3 is 16 residues. Written as DNA, the CDR3 is TGCAGCGTTGAGGACAGGGGGAACCGCTCCATCCATGAGCAGTTCTTC. This translates into CSVEDRGNRSIHEQFF.

Notes on this clonotype: This could be a read error, since a much larger clone is one nucleotide away. The chain has TRBV7-8 and TRBJ2-3; 7 bases fit TRBD2. The CDR3 length is 14 residues. Germline V CDR1 and CDR2: SGHVS, FQNEAQ. The CDR3 sequence is CAGSLGRGSNTQYF. The CDR3 coding sequence is TGTGCCGGCAGCTTAGGGCGGGGGAGTAATACGCAGTATTTT.

V and J are TRBV5-1 and TRBJ1-2; D uncertain. V dropped 7 bases and J dropped 4 bases, with 20 bases sitting between them. The CDR3 has 15 residues. Germline V gene data show CDR1 as SGHRS and CDR2 as YFSETQ. The CDR3 loop reads CASADRNSLGYGYTF. In DNA, the CDR3 is TGCGCCAGCGCGGACCGAAACTCTCTTGGCTATGGCTACACCTTC.

This chain links TRBV29-1 with TRBJ2-6; no clear D gene. Germline assignment: CDR1 SQVTM and CDR2 ANQGSEA. The CDR3 has 15 residues. V was cut by 4 bases and J by 0 bases, with 10 bases left in between. The CDR3 spells CSVGSTISGANVLTF. Written as DNA, the CDR3 is TGCAGCGTTGGGTCGACGATCTCTGGGGCCAACGTCCTGACTTTC.

This clonotype occurred many times. J is TRBJ2-7 and V is TRBV11-2; 9 nucleotides agree with TRBD2. Trimming took 6 bases from V and 2 from J; bases not matched to a gene: 2. CDR3 size: 13 residues. The V gene's germline CDR1 is SGHAT and CDR2 FQNNGV. CDR3 nucleotides: TGTGCCAGCAGGGCTAGCGGGGCCTACGAGCAGTACTTC. Translation gives CASRASGAYEQYF.

At least ten counts were recorded for this clonotype. The chain uses TRBV9 and TRBJ1-5; tentative D call: TRBD1 (5 bases). Per germline, CDR1 SGDLS and CDR2 YYNGEE. The CDR3 consists of 14 residues. Trimming stripped 0 bases from V and 6 bases from J, with 10 bases between. The CDR3 DNA reads TGTGCCAGCAGCGTAGAAGGGGAGTCTCAGCCCCAGCATTTT. It specifies CASSVEGESQPQHF.

This clonotype was counted only a few times. The V gene is TRBV20-1, the J gene TRBJ2-3, with 7 bases that match TRBD1. CDR3 size: 15 residues. The germline CDR1 and CDR2 sequences are DFQATT and SNEGSKA (reference sequence). With 5 bases clipped from V and 0 bases from J, the junction kept 8 bases outside the gene matches. CDR3 in DNA: TGCAGTGCTCTGGACGGGACAGCGAGCACAGATACGCAGTATTTT. Protein sequence: CSALDGTASTDTQYF.

V gene TRBV27 combines with J gene TRBJ1-5; D gene uncertain. Per germline, CDR1 MNHEY and CDR2 SMNVEV (reference sequence). V dropped 4 bases and J dropped 6 bases, with 7 bases sitting between them. The CDR3 totals 12 residues. The CDR3 DNA is TGTGCCAGCAGTTCCGGGTGTCAGCCCCAGCATTTT. This sequence encodes CASSSGCQPQHF.

This clonotype was seen ten or more times. The genes are TRBV20-1 and TRBJ2-7; 9 bases align to TRBD2. This CDR3 is 13 amino acids long. The trim removed 7 bases at V and 3 bases at J, leaving 7 bases unmatched. Germline CDR1 is DFQATT and CDR2 is SNEGSKA (reference sequence). CDR3 sequence: CSVTTSGFYEQYF. In nucleotides, the CDR3 is TGCAGTGTTACGACTAGCGGATTCTACGAGCAGTACTTC.

This clonotype was counted many times. The genes are TRBV24-1 and TRBJ2-1, with D unclear. CDR3 length equals 11 residues. The V and J ends lost 7 bases and 4 bases respectively, with 4 bases between them. Germline CDR1 reads KGHDR; CDR2 reads SFDVKD. In DNA, the CDR3 is TGTGCCACCAGCTTGTACAATGAGCAGTTCTTC. This translates into CATSLYNEQFF.